The 20 T cell receptor beta chains given below trace back to one sample, sequenced in a study of T cells after somatic rescue of genetic block. The data were produced by immunoSEQ multiplex PCR, yet TCRdb's version contains in-frame clones alone and is incomplete. This sample has some 90,000 clones; just under 90% occur once, and the top ten carry 1.5% to 2%. Input material: peripheral blood mononuclear cells (PBMCs). These receptors were collected from a woman under 30.

This clone has only one observation. The chain carries TRBV6-6 and TRBJ2-7; 8 bases are a match to TRBD1. The CDR3 runs to 14 residues. Losses at the gene ends were 0 bases for V and 4 bases for J; bases not matched to a gene: 2. The germline CDR1 and CDR2 sequences are MNHNY and SVGAGI (reference sequence). The CDR3 nucleotides are TGTGCCAGCAGTTACTCCCAGGGGGCGTACGAGCAGTACTTC. Translation gives CASSYSQGAYEQYF.

The chain employs TRBV29-1 and TRBJ2-1, with 10 bases that match TRBD2. CDR3 size: 19 residues. Germline-derived CDR1 and CDR2 are SQVTM and ANQGSEA. The V and J ends lost 6 bases and 0 bases, in that order; junction bases with no gene match: 17. The CDR3 sequence is CSVPPSGLAGVDSYNEQFF. The CDR3 DNA sequence: TGCAGCGTCCCGCCCTCGGGGCTAGCGGGAGTCGACTCCTACAATGAGCAGTTCTTC.

The CDR3 DNA is TGCGCCAGCAGCTCGGGACTAGCGGGAGGGAATGAGCAGTTCTTC. Translated, it gives CASSSGLAGGNEQFF. The chain recombines TRBV5-1 with TRBJ2-1; 16 bases are a match to TRBD2. V gave up 3 bases and J gave up 7 bases; unmatched junction bases: 1. The CDR3 is made up of 15 amino acids. CDR1 is SGHRS, CDR2 YFSETQ, per germline.

This clone was recorded once. The rearrangement links TRBV30 to TRBJ1-2, with TRBD1 as a possible D gene (6 bases). Trimming removed 2 bases from V and 2 bases from J, with 18 bases in between. CDR1 and CDR2 from the germline V gene are GTSNPN and SVGIG (reference sequence). The CDR3 runs 16 residues. This CDR3 reads CAWSPIQGGRNYGYTF. The CDR3 DNA reads TGTGCCTGGAGTCCCATACAGGGAGGGAGGAACTATGGCTACACCTTC.

The rearrangement links TRBV7-2 to TRBJ2-7; D unresolved. The germline V gene has CDR1 SGHTA and CDR2 FQGNSA. The CDR3 spans 12 residues. V was trimmed by 4 bases and J by 1 base, leaving 5 bases between them. CDR3 amino acids: CASSSPSYEQYF. The CDR3 DNA reads as TGTGCCAGCAGCTCCCCTTCCTACGAGCAGTACTTC.

The V gene is TRBV7-2, the J gene TRBJ2-2; tentative D call: TRBD2 (5 bases). The CDR3 consists of 16 residues. Trimming took 3 bases from V and 3 from J, leaving 14 bases between them. The germline gives CDR1 SGHTA, CDR2 FQGNSA. The CDR3 region is CASSLVSARHTGELFF. The CDR3 DNA follows: TGTGCCAGCAGCTTGGTTAGCGCCCGGCACACCGGGGAGCTGTTTTTT.

Concerning this clone: Distinct nucleotide sequences in the sample also encode this CDR3. The DNA for the CDR3 is TGTGCCAGCAGCCCATTGGGCAGGAGCACAGATACGCAGTATTTT. Protein sequence: CASSPLGRSTDTQYF. The V call is TRBV14, the J call TRBJ2-3; D not resolved. Trimming stripped 4 bases from V and 0 bases from J, with 11 bases between. The length of the CDR3 is 15 residues. The germline CDR1 and CDR2 sequences are SGHDN and FVKESK.

The chain has TRBV18 and TRBJ2-7; 11 bases map to TRBD2. The V and J ends lost 3 bases and 2 bases, in that order; junction bases with no gene match: 3. CDR3 size: 15 residues. CDR1 is KGHSH and CDR2 is LQKENI in the germline V gene. CDR3 in amino acids: CASSPRSGRAYEQYF. CDR3 coding DNA: TGTGCCAGCTCACCGCGTAGCGGGAGGGCCTACGAGCAGTACTTC. The full variable domain, its missing parts supplied by reference TRBV18 and TRBJ2-7, is NAGVMQNPRHLVRRRGQEARLRCSPMKGHSHVYWYRQLPEEGLKFMVYLQKENIIDESGMPKERFSAEFPKEGPSILRIQQVVRGDSAAYFCASSPRSGRAYEQYFGPGTRLTVT.

V gene TRBV7-9 combines with J gene TRBJ2-2; D might be TRBD1 or TRBD2, each matching 6 bases. Per the germline V gene, CDR1 is SEHNR and CDR2 is FQNEAQ (reference sequence). The CDR3 covers 12 residues. The V end lost 1 base, the J end lost 13 bases, and 10 bases lay between the germline ends. The CDR3: CASSLVGGVLFF. As DNA, the CDR3 is TGTGCCAGCAGCTTAGTCGGGGGCGTGCTGTTTTTT.

The CDR3 nucleotides read TGTGCCAGCAGTCCCGGACGGATGAACACTGAAGCTTTCTTT. Amino acids: CASSPGRMNTEAFF. The chain has TRBV6-5 and TRBJ1-1; D unclear. The CDR3 is 14 residues long. The V gene lost 5 bases and the J gene lost 0 bases, with 10 bases spanning the gap. Germline values: CDR1 MNHEY, CDR2 SVGAGI.

The V and J genes are TRBV18 and TRBJ2-1; TRBD2 aligns across 9 bases. The germline V gene encodes CDR1 KGHSH and CDR2 LQKENI. J lost 7 bases, V lost 1 base, and 11 bases had no gene match. The CDR3 is 17 amino acids. CDR3 in amino acids: CASSPRGTGGRENEQFF. For the CDR3, the DNA is TGTGCCAGCTCACCACGGGGAACTGGCGGGAGGGAGAATGAGCAGTTCTTC.

The V and J genes are TRBV6-5 and TRBJ1-5; no firm D call. The CDR3 is 15 residues long. Trimming removed 2 bases at V and 0 bases at J, with 8 bases between. The germline V gene encodes CDR1 MNHEY and CDR2 SVGAGI. DNA of the CDR3: TGTGCCAGCAGTTACCTTCCGTATAGCAATCAGCCCCAGCATTTT. This codes for CASSYLPYSNQPQHF.

J is TRBJ2-1 and V is TRBV18, with a weak D call TRBD1 (6 bases). Germline V CDR1 and CDR2: KGHSH, LQKENI. This CDR3 comprises 12 residues. With 3 bases removed from V and 8 bases from J, the gap between germline ends came to 8 bases. The CDR3 DNA follows: TGTGCCAGCTCACCTGGGGGCTATGAGCAGTTCTTC. Its protein product is CASSPGGYEQFF.

V is TRBV29-1 and J is TRBJ1-4; 10 bases fit TRBD1. Germline CDR1 reads SQVTM; CDR2 reads ANQGSEA. V gave up 5 bases and J gave up 8 bases; unmatched junction bases: 5. The CDR3 sequence is 13 residues long. This chain's CDR3 is CSVRGQGGEKLFF. DNA of the CDR3: TGCAGCGTTAGAGGACAGGGGGGGGAAAAACTGTTTTTT.

V usage is TRBV7-2 and J usage is TRBJ2-5; the D is unclear. The ends were cut back, 1 base at V and 4 bases at J, with 13 bases in the middle. Per the germline V gene, CDR1 is SGHTA and CDR2 is FQGNSA. The CDR3 runs 15 residues. The CDR3 spells CASSLVRPKGETQYF. The CDR3 bases are TGTGCCAGCAGCTTAGTTAGGCCGAAGGGAGAGACCCAGTACTTC.

The chain uses TRBV21-1 and TRBJ1-1; no check of the table's D call, TRBD1, against the DNA was made. TRBV21-1 is tagged as a pseudogene. The CDR3 loop spans 16 amino acids. The CDR3 loop is CASSKALGDRINEAFF. The CDR3 DNA is TGTGCCAGCAGCAAAGCGCTAGGGGACAGGATCAATGAAGCTTTCTTT.

The genes are TRBV4-2 and TRBJ1-1; possible D gene TRBD1, 5 bases. CDR1 is LGHNA and CDR2 is YNFKEQ in the germline V gene. This CDR3 has 18 residues. V lost 1 base and J 4 bases, leaving 22 bases between the germline ends. This CDR3 is CASSQVGRGGRDGTEAFF. CDR3 nucleotides: TGTGCCAGCAGCCAAGTTGGGCGAGGAGGCAGGGATGGCACTGAAGCTTTCTTT.

The CDR3 DNA reads as TGTGCCAGCAGCTTGACCCCGGCCCCCTACGAGCAGTACTTC. Protein sequence: CASSLTPAPYEQYF. This chain connects TRBV6-5 to TRBJ2-7; no reliable D call. V was trimmed by 6 bases and J by 2 bases, leaving 14 bases between them. Germline values: CDR1 MNHEY, CDR2 SVGAGI. This CDR3 is 14 amino acids long.

The chain links TRBV7-2 to TRBJ2-5; possibly TRBD1 for D (6 bases). The germline CDR1 and CDR2 sequences are SGHTA and FQGNSA. The ends were cut back, 0 bases at V and 2 bases at J, with 10 bases in the middle. The CDR3 extends over 15 amino acids. CDR3 coding DNA: TGTGCCAGCAGCTTAGCGGCAGGGGCGCAAGAGACCCAGTACTTC. Its translation is CASSLAAGAQETQYF.

This clone was detected a few times. The gene calls are TRBV6-5 and TRBJ1-5; 9 nucleotides agree with TRBD1. Per germline, CDR1 MNHEY and CDR2 SVGAGI. Trimming took 10 bases from V and 0 from J; bases not matched to a gene: 7. The CDR3 spans 15 residues. The CDR3 DNA reads TGTGCCACCAAACCGGGACAGGGTAGCAATCAGCCCCAGCATTTT. Protein product: CATKPGQGSNQPQHF.